Listed below are T cell receptor beta chains from one sample, sequenced in a study of CD4 T cells in relation to SARS-CoV-2 and coronaviruses. The antigens of these receptors remain unknown. Here immunoSEQ multiplex PCR was the method, and the copy in TCRdb shows in-frame clones only, minus some. The sample lists tens of thousands of clones, around 76% occurring once. What was sequenced was CD4+ T cells from PBMCs, cultured in vitro. The receptors were sampled from a human donor in good health. CDR3s include the opening cysteine and the closing phenylalanine or tryptophan. A D gene is named only where the DNA matches it firmly. Clone size is shown for a subset of rows, as once, few, many or a class of expanded clone.

j_call clone_size d_call v_call cdr3_nt cdr3_aa
TRBJ2-3 NA NA TRBV30 TGTGCCTGGAGTCCGTCACAGGTGACTAGCACAGATACGCAGTATTTT CAWSPSQVTSTDTQYF
TRBJ1-2 NA TRBD1 TRBV6-5 TGTGCCAGCAGTTACGACAGGGGCTATGGCTACACCTTC CASSYDRGYGYTF
TRBJ1-5 NA TRBD1 TRBV19 TGTGCCAGTACAAGAGAAAGGACAGGGGAGAAGGGCAATCAGCCCCAGCATTTT CASTRERTGEKGNQPQHF
TRBJ1-2 NA NA TRBV2 TGTGCCAGCAGTGAGGACAGTACTAACTATGGCTACACCTTC CASSEDSTNYGYTF
TRBJ1-1 NA NA TRBV18 TGTGCCAGCTCACCACCGTTCCAAAACACTGAAGCTTTCTTT CASSPPFQNTEAFF
TRBJ2-4 NA NA TRBV10-2 TGCGCCAGCCTTCCCCACAATTCTTTAGCCAAAAACATTCAGTACTTC CASLPHNSLAKNIQYF
TRBJ2-1 NA TRBD2 TRBV9 TGTGCCAGCAGCCCTTTCGGTGGGGCGGGAGGGCCCAATGAGCAGTTCTTC CASSPFGGAGGPNEQFF
TRBJ2-2 NA TRBD2 TRBV6-4 TGTGCCAGCAGTGAGGTAGCGGGAAGTACCGGGGAGCTGTTTTTT CASSEVAGSTGELFF
TRBJ1-5 NA NA TRBV5-1 TGCGCCAGCAGCTTGACAGCCGCTAGCAATCAGCCCCAGCATTTT CASSLTAASNQPQHF
TRBJ1-1 NA NA TRBV19 TGTGCCAGTAAGGAGACAGGTATGAACACTGAAGCTTTCTTT CASKETGMNTEAFF
TRBJ1-5 NA TRBD1 TRBV18 TGTGCCAGCTCACCCGACAGGGGCAATCAGCCCCAGCATTTT CASSPDRGNQPQHF
TRBJ1-2 NA TRBD1 TRBV7-3 TGTGCCAGCAGCCCAGGCCCATTGACAGGGAACGGCTACACCTTC CASSPGPLTGNGYTF
TRBJ1-3 NA NA TRBV12-5 TGTGCTAGTGGTTTGGTGGCGGACGGAAAGACTCAAGGAAACACCATATATTTT CASGLVADGKTQGNTIYF
TRBJ1-6 NA NA TRBV4-2 TGTGCCAGCAGCCAAAATGCAGAGTATAATTCACCCCTCCACTTT CASSQNAEYNSPLHF
TRBJ1-6 NA NA TRBV2 TGTGCCACCCGACCCGCAGGGTCTAGCTCCTATAATTCACCCCTCCACTTT CATRPAGSSSYNSPLHF
TRBJ1-1 once TRBD1 TRBV7-9 TGTGCCAGCAGCTCCCGGGACAGGGAGGACACTGAAGCTTTCTTT CASSSRDREDTEAFF
TRBJ2-2 NA NA TRBV11-2 TGTGCCAGCAGCTTAGATCTTGTCAGCACCGGGGAGCTGTTTTTT CASSLDLVSTGELFF
TRBJ2-7 NA NA TRBV20-1 TGCAGTGCTAGTCCCGACTTGGAGCAGTACTTC CSASPDLEQYF
TRBJ2-7 NA TRBD2 TRBV5-1 TGCGCCAGCAGCTTGGGGGGTAGCGGGGGGTCCTACGAGCAGTACTTC CASSLGGSGGSYEQYF
TRBJ2-1 few TRBD2 TRBV6-4 TGTGCCAGCAGTGAGACTAGCGGGAGAGGTGACAATGAGCAGTTCTTC CASSETSGRGDNEQFF
TRBJ1-5 NA NA TRBV10-3 TGTGCCATCAGTGATATCGGAGGGGCAGATCAGCCCCAGCATTTT CAISDIGGADQPQHF
TRBJ2-5 NA TRBD2 TRBV7-6 TGTGCCAGCAGCTTAGGGATAACTAGCGTTGGTGAGACCCAGTACTTC CASSLGITSVGETQYF
TRBJ1-1 NA TRBD1 TRBV6-6 TGTGCCAGCAGTACACAGGGGGACACTGAAGCTTTCTTT CASSTQGDTEAFF